The text below deals with one TCR beta chain. The antigen remains unidentified. Profiling relied on immunoSEQ multiplex PCR, and the TCRdb table lists in-frame clones only, not all of them. The data show a few million clones, over 90% seen once. This entry is derived from a study of shared clonotypes between healthy human individuals. Study-wide results and limits: Naive subsets generally exceeded memory subsets in estimated richness. Non-shared clonotypes displayed generation probabilities falling below those of clonotypes present in all four donors.

The V end lost 4 bases, the J end lost 5 bases, and 12 bases lay between the germline ends. The CDR3 sequence is 14 residues long. Germline V gene data show CDR1 as MNHNS and CDR2 as SASEGT. V usage is TRBV6-1 and J usage is TRBJ2-1; no clear D. This receptor was obtained from a man younger than 30 in good health. Some clones in this sample may be carry-over from other donors' samples. The sample taken for sequencing was naive CD4+ T cells from PBMCs. The subset is: CD45RA+ positively selected. The DNA of the CDR3 is TGTGCCAGCAGTGCAGGAAGGTTGAACAATGAGCAGTTCTTC. This codes for CASSAGRLNNEQFF.